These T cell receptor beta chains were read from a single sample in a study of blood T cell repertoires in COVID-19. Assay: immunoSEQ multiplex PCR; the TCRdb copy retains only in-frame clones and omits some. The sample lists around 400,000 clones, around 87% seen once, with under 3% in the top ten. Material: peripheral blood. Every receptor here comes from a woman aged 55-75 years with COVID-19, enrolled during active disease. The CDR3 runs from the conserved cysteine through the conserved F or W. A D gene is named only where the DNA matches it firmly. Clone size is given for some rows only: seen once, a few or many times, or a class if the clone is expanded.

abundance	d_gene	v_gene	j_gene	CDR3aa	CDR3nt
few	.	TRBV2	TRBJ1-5	CASSEWETVSQHF	TGTGCCAGCAGTGAATGGGAGACTGTAAGTCAGCATTTT
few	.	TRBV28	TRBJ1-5	CASSPYPGAYSNQPQHF	TGTGCCAGCAGTCCTTACCCGGGAGCTTATAGCAATCAGCCCCAGCATTTT
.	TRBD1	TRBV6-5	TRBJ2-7	CASSYGTGVLYEQYF	TGTGCCAGCAGTTATGGGACAGGGGTTTTATACGAGCAGTACTTC
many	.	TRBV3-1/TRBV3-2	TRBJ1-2	CASSQGRYGYTF	TGTGCCAGCAGCCAAGGGCGGTATGGCTACACCTTC
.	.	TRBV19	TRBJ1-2	CASSIRGGLNYGYTF	TGTGCCAGTAGTATTCGGGGGGGACTGAACTATGGCTACACCTTC
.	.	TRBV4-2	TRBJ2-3	CASSQDRASRGGTQYF	TGTGCCAGCAGCCAAGATAGGGCTAGCAGAGGGGGTACGCAGTATTTT
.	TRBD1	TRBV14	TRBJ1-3	CASSRPGTGPGNTIYF	TGTGCCAGCAGCCGACCCGGGACAGGGCCTGGAAACACCATATATTTT
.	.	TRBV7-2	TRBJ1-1	CASSRTSGGGGTEAFF	TGTGCCAGCAGCCGGACCTCGGGGGGGGGCGGAACTGAAGCTTTCTTT
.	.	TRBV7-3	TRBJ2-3	CASSFSGGLTDTQYF	TGTGCCAGCAGCTTTTCCGGGGGGCTGACAGATACGCAGTATTTT
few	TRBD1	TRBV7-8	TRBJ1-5	CASSSTGGVNQPQHF	TGTGCCAGCAGTTCGACAGGGGGTGTAAATCAGCCCCAGCATTTT
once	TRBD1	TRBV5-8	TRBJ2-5	CASSFGQGTRETQYF	TGTGCCAGCAGTTTCGGACAGGGGACTCGAGAGACCCAGTACTTC
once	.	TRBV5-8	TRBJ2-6	CASSLGQFSSGANVLTF	TGTGCCAGCAGCTTGGGACAGTTTAGCTCTGGGGCCAACGTCCTGACTTTC
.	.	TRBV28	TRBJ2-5	CASLSSETQYF	TGTGCCAGCCTCTCCTCCGAGACCCAGTACTTC
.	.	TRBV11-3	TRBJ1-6	CASSLGSTPGWKGNSPLHF	TGTGCCAGCAGCTTAGGGAGCACCCCCGGTTGGAAAGGTAATTCACCCCTCCACTTT
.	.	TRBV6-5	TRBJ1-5	CASTRQPEVVQPQHF	TGTGCCAGCACCAGACAGCCCGAGGTGGTTCAGCCCCAGCATTTT
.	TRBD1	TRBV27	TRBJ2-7	CASSFSPDRGRYEQYF	TGTGCCAGCAGTTTCTCCCCGGACAGGGGGCGTTACGAGCAGTACTTC
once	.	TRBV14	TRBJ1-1	CASSQETGWSLEAFF	TGTGCCAGCAGCCAAGAAACAGGGTGGTCCCTTGAAGCTTTCTTT